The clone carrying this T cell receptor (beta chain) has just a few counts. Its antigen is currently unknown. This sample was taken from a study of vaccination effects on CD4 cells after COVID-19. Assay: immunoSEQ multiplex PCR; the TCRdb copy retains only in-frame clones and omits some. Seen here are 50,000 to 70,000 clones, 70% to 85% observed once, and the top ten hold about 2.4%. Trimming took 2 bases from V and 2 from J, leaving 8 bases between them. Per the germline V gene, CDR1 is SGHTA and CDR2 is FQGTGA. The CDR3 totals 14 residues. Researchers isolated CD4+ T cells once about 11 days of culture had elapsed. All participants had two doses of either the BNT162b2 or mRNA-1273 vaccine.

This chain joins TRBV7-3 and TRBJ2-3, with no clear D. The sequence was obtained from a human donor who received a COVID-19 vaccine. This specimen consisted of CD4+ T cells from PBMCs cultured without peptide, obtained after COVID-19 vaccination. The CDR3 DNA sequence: TGTGCCAGCAGCTTAGGTGGCCTCACAGATACGCAGTATTTT. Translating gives CASSLGGLTDTQYF.